The TCR beta chain described here comes from a study of identical twins. Study conclusions and caveats: The analysis was cross-sectional rather than longitudinal within donors. Analyses based on zero insertions could be partly confounded by invariant MAIT and iNKT cells. Within beta out-of-frame sequences, the excess sharing observed between twins was weaker.

The authors used template switching to add a universal primer site and gave cDNA unique molecular identifiers. TCRdb re-analysed the 5' RACE reads in MiXCR, keeping a single row per CDR3 protein. This sample has approximately 690,000 distinct CDR3 sequences, with around 5.7% found just once. This clonotype was seen repeatedly, ten times or more. The target antigen is unknown. Specimen: naive T cells sorted from blood. The sequence came from a man younger than 30 in good health.

CDR3 DNA sequence: TGCGCCAGCAGTTACGGGCTCAGCTCCTACGAGCAGTACTTC. It codes for CASSYGLSSYEQYF. This chain joins TRBV5-1 and TRBJ2-7; D remains unclear. Germline-derived CDR1 and CDR2 are SGHRS and YFSETQ. V gave up 5 bases and J gave up 0 bases, with 12 bases separating them. The CDR3 runs to 14 residues. Complete variable domain (other parts from reference TRBV5-1 and TRBJ2-7): KAGVTQTPRYLIKTRGQQVTLSCSPISGHRSVSWYQQTPGQGLQFLFEYFSETQRNKGNFPGRFSGRQFSNSRSEMNVSTLELGDSALYLCASSYGLSSYEQYFGPGTRLTVT.